The 6 T cell receptor beta chains presented below share a single source sample, sequenced in a study of T cells in Graves' hyperthyroidism and ophthalmopathy. Amplification targeted TCR beta CDR3 regions from RNA transcripts. The primer set for the first-round RT-PCR of the TCR CDR3 was HTBI. TCRdb reanalysed the multiplex PCR reads using MiXCR and keeps one entry per CDR3 protein. Altogether some 460,000 distinct CDR3 sequences are present, around a sixth being singletons, with the ten largest covering 13% to 15%. Sample: blood. The source is a woman under 30 with Graves' hyperthyroidism.

This clonotype has at least ten counts. The chain joins TRBV20-1 to TRBJ2-3, with D hard to call. The V end lost 1 base, the J end lost 8 bases, and 13 bases lay between the germline ends. The germline V gene has CDR1 DFQATT and CDR2 SNEGSKA (reference sequence). The CDR3 totals 13 residues. The DNA of the CDR3 is TGCAGTGCTAGAGGTCACCAGCTTGGTACGCAGTATTTT. It codes for CSARGHQLGTQYF.

There are a few counts of this clonotype. The chain has TRBV6-1 and TRBJ1-2; TRBD1 is a possible D gene (5 bases). The CDR3 is 15 residues long. V gave up 5 bases and J gave up 4 bases, with 17 bases separating them. Germline V gene data show CDR1 as MNHNS and CDR2 as SASEGT. CDR3 amino acids: CASSLNRGVAYGYTF. CDR3 coding DNA: TGTGCCAGCAGTCTGAACCGGGGGGTCGCCTATGGCTACACCTTC.

This clonotype was picked up a small number of times. V usage is TRBV28 and J usage is TRBJ1-3; tentative D call: TRBD1 (6 bases). Germline V gene lookup returns CDR1 MDHEN and CDR2 SYDVKM. This CDR3 contains 15 residues. Between the trimmed V and J ends, which lost 0 bases and 2 bases, there was a span of 8 bases. The CDR3 is CASSLWGAAGNTIYF. The CDR3 bases are TGTGCCAGCAGTTTATGGGGGGCTGCTGGAAACACCATATATTTT.

This chain links TRBV20-1 with TRBJ2-3; D perhaps matches TRBD2 (6 bases). V shed 6 bases and J shed 6 bases, with 19 bases lying between them. The CDR3 consists of 14 residues. The germline V gene has CDR1 DFQATT and CDR2 SNEGSKA (reference sequence). The CDR3 spells CSANTPRGRDTQYF. CDR3 coding DNA: TGCAGTGCAAATACCCCTCGGGGGAGGGATACGCAGTATTTT.

The chain combines TRBV10-1 with TRBJ2-3, with TRBD2 identical over 14 bases. The CDR3 extends over 15 amino acids. The germline gives CDR1 WNHNN, CDR2 SYGVQD (reference sequence). V shed 2 bases and J 6 bases; nucleotides not matched to a gene: 1. CDR3 residues: CASSEGLAGGDTQYF. The CDR3 DNA sequence: TGCGCCAGCAGTGAGGGACTAGCGGGGGGTGATACGCAGTATTTT.

The J gene is TRBJ2-1, the V gene TRBV7-9, with 9 bases matching TRBD1. CDR3 length: 17 amino acids. The V segment lost 2 bases and the J segment 6 bases; nucleotides outside the gene matches: 11. In germline, CDR1 is SEHNR, CDR2 FQNEAQ (reference sequence). CDR3 loop: CASSLTGTGLQGNEQFF. The DNA for the CDR3 is TGTGCCAGCAGCTTAACCGGGACAGGGCTGCAGGGCAATGAGCAGTTCTTC.